Listed below are T cell receptor beta chains from one sample, sequenced in a study of control samples from healthy donors and cancer patients. The method was immunoSEQ multiplex PCR; TCRdb's version includes in-frame clones alone and lacks a portion of them. The table records 150,000 to 200,000 clones, around 88% of them present only once. What was sequenced was blood. The source of these receptors is a woman aged 30 to 39 in good health. Each CDR3 is given with its conserved first and last residue. Fields, in order: CDR3 length, V gene, D gene, clone size, J gene, CDR3 DNA, CDR3 protein. D genes are given only for firm matches. Only part of the rows carry a size: once, few, many, or a class if the clone is expanded.

>14|TRBV6-5|NA|NA|TRBJ1-3
TGTGCCAGCAGTCCCGTGGAAGGTGGAAACACCATATATTTT
CASSPVEGGNTIYF
>16|TRBV13|TRBD2|NA|TRBJ2-3
TGTGCCAGCAGCCCACTAGCGGGGAGCGCAGGAGATACGCAGTATTTT
CASSPLAGSAGDTQYF
>14|TRBV24-1|NA|few|TRBJ2-5
TGTGCCACCAGTGATTTTGGTCCACGAGAGACCCAGTACTTC
CATSDFGPRETQYF
>12|TRBV29-1|NA|NA|TRBJ1-2
TGCAGCGCCAAGTCCCATGTCGATGGCTACACCTTC
CSAKSHVDGYTF
>17|TRBV19|TRBD1|NA|TRBJ2-2
TGTGCCAGTAGTAATAGACAGGGGAGCTTAAACACCGGGGAGCTGTTTTTT
CASSNRQGSLNTGELFF
>14|TRBV9|NA|NA|TRBJ2-5
TGTGCCAGCAGCGGTAAACGATCTCCCGAGACCCAGTACTTC
CASSGKRSPETQYF
>16|TRBV19|NA|NA|TRBJ2-1
TGTGCCAGTAGTAACAGGGACCGCCCGATCGGGAATGAGCAGTTCTTC
CASSNRDRPIGNEQFF
>15|TRBV7-2|NA|NA|TRBJ1-5
TGTGCCAGCAGCTTAGATTTTCGGGGGAATCAGCCCCAGCATTTT
CASSLDFRGNQPQHF
>13|TRBV12-3/TRBV12-4|NA|few|TRBJ1-1
TGTGCCAGCAGCCTTAGACCGTTCACTGAAGCTTTCTTT
CASSLRPFTEAFF
>15|TRBV19|NA|NA|TRBJ1-5
TGTGCCAGTAGTATACAGGCCCGGATCAATCAGCCCCAGCATTTT
CASSIQARINQPQHF
>15|TRBV15|TRBD1|NA|TRBJ1-2
TGTGCCACCAGCAGAGATTTGGACAGGGGCCATGGCTACACCTTC
CATSRDLDRGHGYTF
>14|TRBV27|NA|NA|TRBJ1-6
TGTGCCAGCAGTTTTGTGGCAGATAATTCACCCCTCCACTTT
CASSFVADNSPLHF
>13|TRBV27|TRBD1|NA|TRBJ1-5
TGTGCCAGCAGCTACAGGGGTGATCAGCCCCAGCATTTT
CASSYRGDQPQHF
>15|TRBV27|NA|NA|TRBJ2-1
TGTGCCAGCAGCTTAAGCGGGTATCGCTACAATGAGCAGTTCTTC
CASSLSGYRYNEQFF
>13|TRBV19|TRBD1|NA|TRBJ2-1
TGTGCCAGTAGTCCGGACAGGTACAATGAGCAGTTCTTC
CASSPDRYNEQFF
>15|TRBV7-2|NA|NA|TRBJ1-2
TGTGCCAGCAGCCTAATTCGGACAGCCCTCTATGGCTACACCTTC
CASSLIRTALYGYTF
>13|TRBV4-2|NA|NA|TRBJ2-7
TGTGCCAGCAGCCAACCGGGACCCTACGAGCAGTACTTC
CASSQPGPYEQYF
>14|TRBV11-1|NA|NA|TRBJ2-5
TGTGCCAGCAGCTTTCGGTCGGGGCAAGAGACCCAGTACTTC
CASSFRSGQETQYF
>14|TRBV3-1/TRBV3-2|NA|NA|TRBJ2-1
TGTGCCAGCAGCCAAGAGCCAGCGGTAAATGAGCAGTTCTTC
CASSQEPAVNEQFF
>14|TRBV7-2|TRBD1|NA|TRBJ1-1
TGTGCCAGCAGCCCAGACAGGGTCAGCACTGAAGCTTTCTTT
CASSPDRVSTEAFF
>16|TRBV15|NA|NA|TRBJ1-1
TGTGCCACCAGCAGAGCACAGGGTTCAGGGAGGACTGAAGCTTTCTTT
CATSRAQGSGRTEAFF
>17|TRBV7-6|NA|many|TRBJ2-3
TGTGCCAGCAGCCCCAGGTGGACTCTCCAACACACAGATACGCAGTATTTT
CASSPRWTLQHTDTQYF
>11|TRBV9|NA|NA|TRBJ1-3
TGTGCCAGCAGTAATGGAAACACCATATATTTT
CASSNGNTIYF
>14|TRBV7-9|NA|NA|TRBJ1-1
TGTGCCAGCAGCTACCCCGGGGCGTGGACTGAAGCTTTCTTT
CASSYPGAWTEAFF
>13|TRBV27|NA|few|TRBJ1-5
TGTGCCAGCAGTTTAGGGTTTAATCAGCCCCAGCATTTT
CASSLGFNQPQHF
>12|TRBV12-3/TRBV12-4|NA|once|TRBJ2-2
TGTGCCAGCAAGGCCGGGACCGGGGAGCTGTTTTTT
CASKAGTGELFF
>15|TRBV5-1|TRBD1|NA|TRBJ2-7
TGCGCCAGCAGCTGGGGACAGGGAAGGGCCTACGAGCAGTACTTC
CASSWGQGRAYEQYF
>17|TRBV19|TRBD2|NA|TRBJ2-1
TGTGCCAGTAGCGGACTAGCGGGCGCAAGCTCCTACAATGAGCAGTTCTTC
CASSGLAGASSYNEQFF
>12|TRBV19|NA|NA|TRBJ2-7
TGTGCCAGTAGTTCGTCAGGGATAGGGCAGTACTTC
CASSSSGIGQYF
>17|TRBV28|NA|few|TRBJ2-7
TGTGCCAGCAGTTTTGGTATCGTGGGGGCGCAAAGCTACGAGCAGTACTTC
CASSFGIVGAQSYEQYF
>13|TRBV18|NA|once|TRBJ1-3
TGTGCCAGCTCACCCAACTCTGGAAACACCATATATTTT
CASSPNSGNTIYF
>12|TRBV6-5|TRBD1|NA|TRBJ1-2
TGTGCCGGAGAGACAGGGAAGTATGGCTACACCTTC
CAGETGKYGYTF
>16|TRBV2|NA|NA|TRBJ2-2
TGTGCCAGCAGTGAAGGGGTAGGGACGAACACCGGGGAGCTGTTTTTT
CASSEGVGTNTGELFF
>13|TRBV20-1|NA|NA|TRBJ1-1
TGCAGTGCTAGTCCGGGGTCGGACACTGAAGCTTTCTTT
CSASPGSDTEAFF
>15|TRBV4-1|TRBD2|NA|TRBJ2-7
TGCGCCAGCAGCCAACTAGCGGGAGAAAGGTACGAGCAGTACTTC
CASSQLAGERYEQYF
>12|TRBV25-1|TRBD1|NA|TRBJ1-1
TGTGCCTCCCACAGGGGCGTTGGTGAGGCTTTCTTT
CASHRGVGEAFF
>16|TRBV19|NA|once|TRBJ1-4
TGTGCCAGTAGTACCGGGACCGACGCAACTAATGAAAAACTGTTTTTT
CASSTGTDATNEKLFF
>15|TRBV4-1|NA|NA|TRBJ2-7
TGCGCCAGCAGCCAAGACCACAGGGAGGGGAACGAGCAGTACTTC
CASSQDHREGNEQYF
>13|TRBV2|TRBD1|NA|TRBJ1-5
TGTGCCAGCAGCGACCGGGACAGACAGCCCCAGCATTTT
CASSDRDRQPQHF
>14|TRBV21-1|NA|NA|TRBJ1-2
TGTGCCAGCAGCCCCCCCGGCGCTAACTATGGCTACACCTTC
CASSPPGANYGYTF
>15|TRBV6-2/TRBV6-3|NA|few|TRBJ2-1
TGTGCCAGCAGTTACTTTGGGGGTCCGGACAATGAGCAGTTCTTC
CASSYFGGPDNEQFF
>20|TRBV5-1|TRBD2|NA|TRBJ2-2
TGCGCCAGCAGCTTGTCCGGGACAGGGTTACTAGCGGGAGAGACCGGGGAGCTGTTTTTT
CASSLSGTGLLAGETGELFF
>16|TRBV5-1|TRBD2|few|TRBJ2-7
TGCGCCAGCAGCTTGGAAAGGGCTAGCGGGAGTCTCGAGCAGTACTTC
CASSLERASGSLEQYF
>12|TRBV5-4|NA|NA|TRBJ1-1
TGTGCCAGCAGCCCCCTGGGGACTGAAGCTTTCTTT
CASSPLGTEAFF
>14|TRBV5-1|NA|NA|TRBJ1-2
TGCGCCAGCAGCTTGGTTCCAGGGGACTATGGCTACACCTTC
CASSLVPGDYGYTF
>17|TRBV7-6|NA|NA|TRBJ1-1
TGTGCCAGCAACAAAGAACCCGTTGGCATTTTGAACACTGAAGCTTTCTTT
CASNKEPVGILNTEAFF
>13|TRBV12-3/TRBV12-4|NA|NA|TRBJ2-1
TGTGCCAGCAGTTTAAATGGGGGGAATGAGCAGTTCTTC
CASSLNGGNEQFF
>14|TRBV27|NA|NA|TRBJ1-5
TGTGCCAGCAGTTTAGGACGGTTGAATCAGCCCCAGCATTTT
CASSLGRLNQPQHF
>11|TRBV20-1|NA|once|TRBJ1-2
TGCAGTGCTAGGGACAACTATGGCTACACCTTC
CSARDNYGYTF
>15|TRBV27|TRBD1|NA|TRBJ1-2
TGTGCCAGCAGGTACCCCGGGACAGGGCTGGCTGGCTACACCTTC
CASRYPGTGLAGYTF
>19|TRBV4-1|TRBD2|NA|TRBJ2-3
TGCGCCAGCAGCCTGTCACCCGGGACTAGCGGGGGCCCCACAGATACGCAGTATTTT
CASSLSPGTSGGPTDTQYF
>15|TRBV4-2|NA|NA|TRBJ1-5
TGTGCCAGCAGCCAAAGGGTGGGTCCCAATCAGCCCCAGCATTTT
CASSQRVGPNQPQHF
>11|TRBV2|NA|NA|TRBJ2-5
TGTGCCAGCAGTTCACCGGGACACCCGTACTTC
CASSSPGHPYF